This T cell receptor beta chain came from a study of cytomegalovirus exposure and HLA in healthy donors. Germline V gene lookup returns CDR1 SGHTA and CDR2 FQGTGA. The CDR3 has 13 residues. Germline trimming cut 1 base from V and 5 bases from J; bases unmatched to any gene: 2. Researchers ran the PCR with 60 Vbeta and 13 Jbeta primers. The table came from immunoSEQ multiplex PCR; TCRdb's copy has only in-frame clones and leaves some out. The sample lists roughly 180,000 clones; roughly 80% were seen once. The receptor was isolated from a woman aged 18-29 years in good health and CMV-seronegative. The chain couples TRBV7-3 to TRBJ2-7; TRBD1 matches at 7 bases. Sequencing was done on a sample of PBMCs. CDR3 sequence reads: CASSLRDSDEQYF. CDR3 DNA sequence: TGTGCCAGCAGCTTAAGGGACAGTGACGAGCAGTACTTC.